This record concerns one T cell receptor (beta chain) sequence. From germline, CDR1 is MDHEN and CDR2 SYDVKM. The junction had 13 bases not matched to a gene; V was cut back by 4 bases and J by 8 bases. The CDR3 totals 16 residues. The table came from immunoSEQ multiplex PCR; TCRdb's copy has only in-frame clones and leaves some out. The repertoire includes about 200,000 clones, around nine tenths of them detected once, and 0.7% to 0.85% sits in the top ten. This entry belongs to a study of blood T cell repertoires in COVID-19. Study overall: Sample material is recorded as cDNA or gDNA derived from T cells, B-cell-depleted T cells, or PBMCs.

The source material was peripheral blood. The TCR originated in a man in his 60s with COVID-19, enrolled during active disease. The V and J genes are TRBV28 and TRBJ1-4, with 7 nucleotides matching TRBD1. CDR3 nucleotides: TGTGCCAGCAGTTCGGGGACAGCCATTAGGGGCGAAAAACTGTTTTTT. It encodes CASSSGTAIRGEKLFF.